This section outlines one T cell receptor beta chain sequence together with its context. CDR1 is LNHNV and CDR2 is YYDKDF in the germline V gene (reference sequence). This CDR3 is built from 15 residues. V was cut by 1 base and J by 7 bases, with 17 bases left in between. This sample is drawn from a study of blood T cell repertoires in COVID-19. Overall study context: From the United States, Italy and Spain came samples of acute and convalescent COVID-19. In each case, the material was cDNA or gDNA derived from T cells, B-cell-depleted T cells, or PBMCs.

Method: immunoSEQ multiplex PCR; TCRdb's copy keeps in-frame clones and lacks some. The table lists roughly 52,000 clones, just under 90% of them singletons. This rearrangement joins TRBV15 to TRBJ2-7; possibly TRBD2 for D (6 bases). Sample: peripheral blood. The receptor was isolated from a man aged 50 to 59 with acute or convalescent COVID-19. In nucleotides, the CDR3 is TGTGCCACCAGCAGAGCGGGAGCCGGTACGAAAGAGCAGTACTTC. Translated, it gives CATSRAGAGTKEQYF.